A selection of T cell receptor beta chains follows, all from one sample in a study of response to subunit inactivated influenza vaccine. TCRdb ran MiXCR on the RT-PCR reads and lists one entry per CDR3 protein. The top ten clones hold roughly 10% of a sample with more than 700,000 distinct CDR3 sequences, 21% of them seen once. The source material was PBMCs from blood, sampled 5 days after vaccination. The receptors derive from a middle-aged man who received an inactivated influenza vaccine. CDR3s include the opening cysteine and the closing phenylalanine or tryptophan. Each record gives: D gene, clone size, V gene, J gene, CDR3 protein, CDR3 DNA. D genes are given only for firm matches. Clone size is stated in some rows and not others, as once, few, many or a class when expanded.

TRBD2	NA	TRBV20-1	TRBJ2-7	CSASAGTSSYEQYF	TGCAGTGCAAGCGCCGGGACTAGCAGCTACGAGCAGTACTTC
NA	NA	TRBV7-2	TRBJ1-1	CASSLAHSGTEAFF	TGTGCCAGCAGCTTAGCCCACAGCGGCACTGAAGCTTTCTTT
TRBD2	few	TRBV20-1	TRBJ2-3	CSASREGRDTDTQYF	TGCAGTGCTAGTCGGGAGGGCCGAGACACAGATACGCAGTATTTT
TRBD1	NA	TRBV28	TRBJ2-5	CASRHPRDRGSGRKTQYF	TGTGCCAGCAGACACCCCCGGGACAGGGGCTCCGGGCGGAAGACCCAGTACTTC
TRBD2	once	TRBV18	TRBJ2-7	CASSPPNRLAGVNEQYF	TGTGCCAGCTCACCACCGAATCGACTAGCGGGAGTAAACGAGCAGTACTTC
TRBD1	NA	TRBV4-3	TRBJ2-7	CASSQDRGGIYEQYF	TGCGCCAGCAGCCAGGACAGGGGGGGAATCTACGAGCAGTACTTC
NA	NA	TRBV30	TRBJ2-6	CAWSRSRSFHSGANVLTF	TGTGCCTGGTCCCGCTCCCGGTCATTCCACTCTGGGGCCAACGTCCTGACTTTC
TRBD1	few	TRBV18	TRBJ2-2	CASSSTGVNTGELFF	TGTGCCAGCTCATCGACAGGGGTAAACACCGGGGAGCTGTTTTTT
TRBD2	NA	TRBV12-3/TRBV12-4	TRBJ2-7	CASSLLGLAGGPGEQYF	TGTGCCAGCAGTTTACTGGGACTAGCGGGAGGGCCTGGCGAGCAGTACTTC
TRBD2	few	TRBV4-3	TRBJ2-2	CASSQDLGTSGLFF	TGCGCCAGCAGCCAAGACCTGGGGACTAGCGGCCTGTTTTTT
NA	many	TRBV12-3/TRBV12-4	TRBJ2-3	CASSPEWNTQYF	TGTGCCAGCTCCCCTGAATGGAATACGCAGTATTTT
TRBD2	NA	TRBV20-1	TRBJ2-1	CSARVGLAGAGSYEQFF	TGCAGTGCTAGAGTAGGACTAGCGGGAGCGGGTAGCTACGAGCAGTTCTTC
TRBD2	NA	TRBV20-1	TRBJ2-1	CSARDRLAGGNEQFF	TGCAGTGCTAGAGATCGACTAGCGGGGGGGAATGAGCAGTTCTTC
NA	NA	TRBV7-8	TRBJ1-3	CASSLGAGQRIYF	TGTGCCAGCAGCTTAGGTGCGGGGCAGCGGATATATTTT
NA	NA	TRBV4-3	TRBJ1-4	CASSQDVTAHEKLFF	TGCGCCAGCAGCCAAGATGTGACAGCGCATGAAAAACTGTTTTTT
TRBD2	few	TRBV5-1	TRBJ2-2	CASRSSSGDTGELFF	TGCGCCAGCAGAAGTAGCAGCGGGGACACCGGGGAGCTGTTTTTT
NA	NA	TRBV20-1	TRBJ1-1	CSATGRQTGAFF	TGCAGTGCTACCGGACGGCAAACCGGAGCTTTCTTT
TRBD2	NA	TRBV4-1	TRBJ2-1	CASSQDLASGSNEQFF	TGCGCCAGCAGCCAAGATCTGGCTAGCGGTTCCAATGAGCAGTTCTTC
NA	few	TRBV7-9	TRBJ2-7	CASSFLPGTTSYEQYF	TGTGCCAGCAGCTTTCTTCCAGGGACGACCTCCTACGAGCAGTACTTC
TRBD2	few	TRBV7-6	TRBJ2-3	CASRPIAGGRDTQYF	TGTGCCAGCAGACCTATAGCGGGAGGGCGAGATACGCAGTATTTT
TRBD2	many	TRBV20-1	TRBJ2-1	CSVRTSGRGNEQFF	TGCAGTGTCAGGACTAGCGGGAGGGGGAATGAGCAGTTCTTC
NA	few	TRBV7-2	TRBJ2-7	CASSLDRALYEQYF	TGTGCCAGCAGCTTAGACAGGGCTCTGTACGAGCAGTACTTC
NA	NA	TRBV28	TRBJ2-5	CASSRRQLQETQYF	TGTGCCAGCAGCCGGCGTCAACTCCAAGAGACCCAGTACTTC
NA	once	TRBV19	TRBJ1-6	CASKDQGSSYNSPLHF	TGTGCCAGTAAGGACCAGGGAAGCTCCTATAATTCACCCCTCCACTTT
NA	NA	TRBV5-6	TRBJ2-7	CASSLWLGLSSYEQYF	TGTGCCAGCAGCTTGTGGCTCGGACTGAGCTCCTACGAGCAGTACTTC